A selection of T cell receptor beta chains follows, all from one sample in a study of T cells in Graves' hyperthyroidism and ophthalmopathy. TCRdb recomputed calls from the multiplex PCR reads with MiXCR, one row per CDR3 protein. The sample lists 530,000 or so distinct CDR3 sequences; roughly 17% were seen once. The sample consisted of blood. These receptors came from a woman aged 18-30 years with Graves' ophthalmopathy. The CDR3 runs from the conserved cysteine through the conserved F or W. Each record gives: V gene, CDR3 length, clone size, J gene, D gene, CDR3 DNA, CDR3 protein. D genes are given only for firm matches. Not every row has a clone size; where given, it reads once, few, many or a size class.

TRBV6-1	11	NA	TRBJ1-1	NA	TGTGCCAGCAGTGACTATCTGGGAGCTTTCTTT	CASSDYLGAFF
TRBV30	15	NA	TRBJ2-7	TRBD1	TGTGCCTGGACCCACCCCGGGACAGTGAGCCACGAGCAGTACTTC	CAWTHPGTVSHEQYF
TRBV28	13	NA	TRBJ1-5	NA	TGTGCCAGCAGTTCTTCACACTATCAGCCCCAGCATTTT	CASSSSHYQPQHF
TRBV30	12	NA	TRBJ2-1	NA	TGTGCCTGGGAGCGGTTTAGGAATGAGCAGTTCTTC	CAWERFRNEQFF
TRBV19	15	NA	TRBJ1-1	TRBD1	TGTGCCAGTAGTAAGAGGACAGGTATGAACACTGAAGCTTTCTTT	CASSKRTGMNTEAFF
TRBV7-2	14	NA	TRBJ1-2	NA	TGTGCCAGCAGCTTAGCGGGGGGGGCCATTGGCTACACCTTC	CASSLAGGAIGYTF
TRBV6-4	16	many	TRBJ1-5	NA	TGTGCCAGCAGTGACTCAGGGTCTTTGAGCAATCAGCCCCAGCATTTT	CASSDSGSLSNQPQHF
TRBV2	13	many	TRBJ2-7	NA	TGTGCCAGCAGTGAAGGAGAAGTGATATCGCAGTACTTC	CASSEGEVISQYF
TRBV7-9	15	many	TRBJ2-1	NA	TGTGCCAGCAGCTTAGGCGGGGGAGGGGGCAATGAGCAGTTCTTC	CASSLGGGGGNEQFF
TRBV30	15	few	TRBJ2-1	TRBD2	TGTGCCTGGAGTGTATCGAGCGGGACTTACAATGAGCAGTTCTTC	CAWSVSSGTYNEQFF
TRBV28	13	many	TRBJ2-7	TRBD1	TGTGCCAGCAGTGGACAGGGGCCCTACGAGCAGTACTTC	CASSGQGPYEQYF
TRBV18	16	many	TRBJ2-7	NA	TGTGCCAGCTCACCAACAGCAGTCTCCAGCTCCTACGAGCAGTACTTC	CASSPTAVSSSYEQYF
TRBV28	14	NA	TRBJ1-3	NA	TGTGCCACCACCTTCGGGGTTAGTGGAAACACCATATATTTT	CATTFGVSGNTIYF
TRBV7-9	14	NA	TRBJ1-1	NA	TGTGCCAGCAGCTTAGCGGTAGGGGAAACTGAAGCTTTCTTT	CASSLAVGETEAFF
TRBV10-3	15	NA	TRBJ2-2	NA	TGTGCCATCAGTGACCGGGACCCGAACACCGGGGAGCTGTTTTTT	CAISDRDPNTGELFF
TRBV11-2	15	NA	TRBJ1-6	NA	TGTGCCAGCAGCTTAGGTGACTTTGGGGATTCACCCCTCCACTTT	CASSLGDFGDSPLHF
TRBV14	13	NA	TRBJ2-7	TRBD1	TGTGCCAGCAACCCAGGGGGAGCAGGCGAGCAGTACTTC	CASNPGGAGEQYF
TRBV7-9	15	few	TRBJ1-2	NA	TGTGCCAGCAGCTTATCCTCCGACGTTGCCTATGGCTACACCTTC	CASSLSSDVAYGYTF
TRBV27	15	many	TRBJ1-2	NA	TGTGCCAGCAGCCCATACAGACAGTTTAACTATGGCTACACCTTC	CASSPYRQFNYGYTF
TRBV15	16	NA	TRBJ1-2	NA	TGTGCCACCAGCAGCCCTCCAGGGTCCCTTCTGGGTGGCTACACCTTC	CATSSPPGSLLGGYTF